One sample yielded the 5 T cell receptor beta chains listed below, sequenced in a study of cytomegalovirus exposure and HLA in healthy donors. Sequencing was performed with immunoSEQ multiplex PCR; in TCRdb, only in-frame clones are kept and a portion is missing. The table has about 330,000 clones, 75% to 90% seen once. Sequenced: PBMCs. These receptors originate from a woman aged 25 to 39 in good health and CMV-seropositive.

V usage is TRBV7-9 and J usage is TRBJ1-1, with TRBD1 matching over 9 bases. Germline CDR1 is SEHNR and CDR2 is FQNEAQ (reference sequence). The trim removed 7 bases at V and 7 bases at J, leaving 4 bases unmatched. The CDR3 contains 12 residues. DNA for the CDR3: TGTGCCAGCACCGGGACAGGGATTGAAGCTTTCTTT. Protein product: CASTGTGIEAFF.

The V call is TRBV6-5, the J call TRBJ2-1; D perhaps matches TRBD2 (5 bases). With 2 bases removed from V and 0 bases from J, the gap between germline ends came to 11 bases. The germline gives CDR1 MNHEY, CDR2 SVGAGI. The CDR3 length is 16 residues. This CDR3 is CASSYRLEGSYNEQFF. CDR3 nucleotide sequence: TGTGCCAGCAGTTACAGACTCGAGGGCTCCTACAATGAGCAGTTCTTC.

V and J are TRBV29-1 and TRBJ2-7, with 7 bases matching TRBD2. After removal of 4 bases from V and 6 bases from J, the junction contained 0 bases not matched to a gene. Per germline, CDR1 SQVTM and CDR2 ANQGSEA. This CDR3 has 10 amino acids. The CDR3 sequence is CSVGGGEQYF. The CDR3 bases are TGCAGCGTTGGGGGGGGCGAGCAGTACTTC.

V usage is TRBV4-1 and J usage is TRBJ1-1; TRBD1 matches 7 bases. The CDR3 runs 14 residues. CDR1 MGHRA and CDR2 YSYEKL come from the germline V gene. V dropped 5 bases and J dropped 8; count of bases not matched to a gene: 11. The CDR3 loop reads CASSYEGASTEAFF. CDR3 coding DNA: TGCGCCAGCAGCTACGAGGGGGCGTCTACCGAAGCTTTCTTT.

This sequence joins TRBV9 and TRBJ2-2, with D tentatively TRBD2 (6 bases). Germline values: CDR1 SGDLS, CDR2 YYNGEE. The CDR3 runs 16 residues. Trimming shortened V by 0 bases and J by 1 base, and 10 bases separated the two germline ends. The CDR3 nucleotides are TGTGCCAGCAGCGTAGGTCCCGGGAGGAACACCGGGGAGCTGTTTTTT. Translated, it gives CASSVGPGRNTGELFF.